The 2 T cell receptor beta chains presented below share a single source sample, sequenced in a study of shared clonotypes between healthy human individuals. Sequencing was performed with immunoSEQ multiplex PCR; in TCRdb, only in-frame clones are kept and a portion is missing. The repertoire consists of approximately 1.9 million clones, with around 93% occurring once and the leading ten covering under 2%. Positive CCR7 selection of CD45RO-negative cells yielded the naive CD8 cells, and terminally differentiated effector memory CD45RA+ cells were excluded. The source material was naive CD8+ T cells from PBMCs. The receptor set was obtained from a man aged 18 to 35 in good health. Some clones in this sample may be carry-over from other donors' samples.

Concerning this clone itself: Other DNA sequences from this sample encode an identical CDR3 as well. This chain joins TRBV9 and TRBJ1-5; 8 bases agree with TRBD1. Trimming removed 0 bases from V and 1 base from J; junction bases left unmatched: 0. The CDR3 loop spans 15 amino acids. The germline V gene has CDR1 SGDLS and CDR2 YYNGEE. The CDR3 here is CASSVGTGSNQPQHF. For the CDR3, the DNA is TGTGCCAGCAGCGTAGGGACAGGGAGCAATCAGCCCCAGCATTTT.

The chain joins TRBV7-9 to TRBJ2-7; D gene unclear. This CDR3 is built from 12 residues. CDR1 is SEHNR and CDR2 is FQNEAQ in the germline V gene (reference sequence). Trimming shortened V by 4 bases and J by 4 bases, and 8 bases separated the two germline ends. The CDR3 reads CASSSRLYEQYF. The CDR3 region has the DNA TGTGCCAGCAGCTCAAGGTTGTACGAGCAGTACTTC.